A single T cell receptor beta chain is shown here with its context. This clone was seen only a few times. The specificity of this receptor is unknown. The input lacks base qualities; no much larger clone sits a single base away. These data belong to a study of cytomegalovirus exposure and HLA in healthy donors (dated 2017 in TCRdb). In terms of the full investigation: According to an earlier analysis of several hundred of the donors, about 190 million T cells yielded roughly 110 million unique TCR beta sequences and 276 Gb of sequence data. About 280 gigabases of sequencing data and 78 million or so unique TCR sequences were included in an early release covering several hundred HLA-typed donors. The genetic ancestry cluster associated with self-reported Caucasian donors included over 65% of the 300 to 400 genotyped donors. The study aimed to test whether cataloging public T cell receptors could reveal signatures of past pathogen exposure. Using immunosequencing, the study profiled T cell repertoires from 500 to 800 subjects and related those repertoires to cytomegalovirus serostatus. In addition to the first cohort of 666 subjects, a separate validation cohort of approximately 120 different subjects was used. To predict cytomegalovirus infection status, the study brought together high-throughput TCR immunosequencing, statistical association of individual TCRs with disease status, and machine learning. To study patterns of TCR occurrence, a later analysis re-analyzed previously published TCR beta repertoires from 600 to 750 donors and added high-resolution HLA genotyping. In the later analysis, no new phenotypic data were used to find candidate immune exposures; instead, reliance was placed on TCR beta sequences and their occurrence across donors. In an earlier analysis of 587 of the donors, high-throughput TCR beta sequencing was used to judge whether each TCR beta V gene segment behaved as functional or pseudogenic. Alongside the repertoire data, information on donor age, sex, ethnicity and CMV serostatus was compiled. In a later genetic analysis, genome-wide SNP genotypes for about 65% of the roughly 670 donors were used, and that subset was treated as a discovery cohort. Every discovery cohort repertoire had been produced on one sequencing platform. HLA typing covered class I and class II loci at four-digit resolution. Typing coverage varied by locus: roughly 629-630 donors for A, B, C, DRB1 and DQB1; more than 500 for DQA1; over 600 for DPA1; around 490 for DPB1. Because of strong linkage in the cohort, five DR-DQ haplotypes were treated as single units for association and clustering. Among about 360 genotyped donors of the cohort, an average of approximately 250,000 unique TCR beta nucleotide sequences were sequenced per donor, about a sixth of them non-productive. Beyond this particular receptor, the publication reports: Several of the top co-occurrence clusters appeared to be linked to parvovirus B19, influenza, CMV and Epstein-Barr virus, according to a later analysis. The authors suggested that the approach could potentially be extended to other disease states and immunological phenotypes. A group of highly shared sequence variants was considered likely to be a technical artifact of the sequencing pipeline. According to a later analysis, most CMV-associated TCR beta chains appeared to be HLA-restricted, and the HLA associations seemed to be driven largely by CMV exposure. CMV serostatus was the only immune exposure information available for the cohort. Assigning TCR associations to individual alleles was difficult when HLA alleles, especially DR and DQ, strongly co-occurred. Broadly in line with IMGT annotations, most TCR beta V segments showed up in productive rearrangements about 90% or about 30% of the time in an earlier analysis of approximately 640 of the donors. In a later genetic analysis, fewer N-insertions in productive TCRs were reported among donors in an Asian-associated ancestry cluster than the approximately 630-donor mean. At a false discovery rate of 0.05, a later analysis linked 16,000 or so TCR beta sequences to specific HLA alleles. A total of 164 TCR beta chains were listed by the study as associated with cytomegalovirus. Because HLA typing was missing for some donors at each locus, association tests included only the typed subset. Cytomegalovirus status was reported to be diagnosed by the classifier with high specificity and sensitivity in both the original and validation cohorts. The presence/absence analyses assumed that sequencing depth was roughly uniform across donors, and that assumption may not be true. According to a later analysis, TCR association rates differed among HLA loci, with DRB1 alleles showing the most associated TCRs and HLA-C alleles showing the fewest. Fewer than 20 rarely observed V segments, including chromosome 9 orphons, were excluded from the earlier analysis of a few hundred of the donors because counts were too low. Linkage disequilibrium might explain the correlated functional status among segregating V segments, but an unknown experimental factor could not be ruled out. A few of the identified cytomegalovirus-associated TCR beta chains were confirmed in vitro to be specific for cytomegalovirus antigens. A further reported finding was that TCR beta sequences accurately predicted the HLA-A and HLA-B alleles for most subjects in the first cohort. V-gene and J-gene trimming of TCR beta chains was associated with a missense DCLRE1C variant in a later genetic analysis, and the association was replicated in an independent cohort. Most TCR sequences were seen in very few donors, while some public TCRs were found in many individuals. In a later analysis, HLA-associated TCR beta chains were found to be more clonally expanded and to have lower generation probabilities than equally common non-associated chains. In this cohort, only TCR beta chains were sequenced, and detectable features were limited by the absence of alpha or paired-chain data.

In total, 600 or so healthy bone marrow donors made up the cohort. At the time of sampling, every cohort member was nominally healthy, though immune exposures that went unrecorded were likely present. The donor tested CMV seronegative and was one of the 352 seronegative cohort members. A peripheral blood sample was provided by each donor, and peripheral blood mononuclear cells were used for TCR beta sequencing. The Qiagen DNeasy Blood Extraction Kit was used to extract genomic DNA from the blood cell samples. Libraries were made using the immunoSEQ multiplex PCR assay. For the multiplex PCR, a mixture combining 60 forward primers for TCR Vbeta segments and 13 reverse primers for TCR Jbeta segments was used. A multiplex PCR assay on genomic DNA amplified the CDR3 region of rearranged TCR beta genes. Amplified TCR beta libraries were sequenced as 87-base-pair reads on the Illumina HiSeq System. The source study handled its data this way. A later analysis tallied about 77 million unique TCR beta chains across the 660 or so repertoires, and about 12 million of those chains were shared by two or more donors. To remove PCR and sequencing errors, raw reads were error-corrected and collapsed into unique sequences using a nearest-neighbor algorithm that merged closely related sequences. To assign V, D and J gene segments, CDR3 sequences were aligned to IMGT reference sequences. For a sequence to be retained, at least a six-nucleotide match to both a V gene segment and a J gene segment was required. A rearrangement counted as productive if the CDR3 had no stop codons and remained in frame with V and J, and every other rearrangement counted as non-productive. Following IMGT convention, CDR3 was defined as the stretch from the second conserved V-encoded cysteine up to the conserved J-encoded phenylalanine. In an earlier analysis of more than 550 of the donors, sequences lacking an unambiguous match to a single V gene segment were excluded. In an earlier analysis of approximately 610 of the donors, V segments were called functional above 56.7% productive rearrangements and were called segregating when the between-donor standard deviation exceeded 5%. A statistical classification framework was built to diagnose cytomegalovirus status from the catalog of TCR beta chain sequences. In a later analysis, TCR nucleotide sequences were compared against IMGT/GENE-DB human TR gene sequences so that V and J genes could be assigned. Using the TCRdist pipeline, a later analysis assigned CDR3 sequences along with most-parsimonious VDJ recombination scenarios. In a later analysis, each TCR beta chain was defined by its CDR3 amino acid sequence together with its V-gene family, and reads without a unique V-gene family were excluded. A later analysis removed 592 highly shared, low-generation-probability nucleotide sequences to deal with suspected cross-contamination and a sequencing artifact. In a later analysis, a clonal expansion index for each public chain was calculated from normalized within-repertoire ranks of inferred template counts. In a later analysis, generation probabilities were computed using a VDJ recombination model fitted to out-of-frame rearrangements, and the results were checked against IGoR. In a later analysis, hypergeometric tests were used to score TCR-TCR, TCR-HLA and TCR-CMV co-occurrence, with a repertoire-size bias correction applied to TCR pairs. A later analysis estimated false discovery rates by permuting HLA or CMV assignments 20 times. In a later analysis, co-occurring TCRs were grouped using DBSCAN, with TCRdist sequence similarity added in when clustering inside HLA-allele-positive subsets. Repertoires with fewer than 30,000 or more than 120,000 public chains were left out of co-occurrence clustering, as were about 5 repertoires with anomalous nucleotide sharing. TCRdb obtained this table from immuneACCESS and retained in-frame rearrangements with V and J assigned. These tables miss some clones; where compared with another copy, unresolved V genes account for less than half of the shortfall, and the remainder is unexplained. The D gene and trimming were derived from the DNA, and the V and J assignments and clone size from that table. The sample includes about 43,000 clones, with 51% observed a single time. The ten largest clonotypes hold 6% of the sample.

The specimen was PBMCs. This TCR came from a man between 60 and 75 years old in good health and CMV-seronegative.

The nucleotides are TGTGCCAGCAGGCGCACAGGGTTCGCGAACACCGGGGAGCTGTTTTTT. Its product reads: CASRRTGFANTGELFF. Recombination linked TRBV2 to TRBJ2-2; 6 matching bases give a weak D call of TRBD1. V is reduced by 6 bases and J by 0 bases, leaving a spacing of 14 bases between them. The CDR3, cysteine through phenylalanine, is 16 amino acids long. Of all the DNA, just the CDR3 is kept, 48 bases in frame from base 1. As encoded in the germline V gene, CDR1 is SNHLY while CDR2 is FYNNEI.